These T cell receptor beta chains were read from a single sample in a study of identifying expanded T cells in peripheral blood. Clones were sequenced by immunoSEQ multiplex PCR, and TCRdb holds only the in-frame ones, with some missing. Here the sample spans 90,000 or so clones, about 90% being singletons. Sequenced input: blood. Source of these receptors: a person aged 18 to 70 in good health. Both conserved end residues are part of each CDR3. A D gene is named only where the DNA matches it firmly. Size is stated for part of the rows, as once, few or many counts, or as a class when the clone is expanded.

j_gene: TRBJ2-7
abundance: .
d_gene: TRBD2
v_gene: TRBV4-3
CDR3aa: CASSTRLASYEQYF
CDR3nt: TGCGCCAGCAGCACCCGACTAGCGTCCTACGAGCAGTACTTC

j_gene: TRBJ1-5
abundance: .
d_gene: .
v_gene: TRBV30
CDR3aa: CAWSPKRHDSNQPQHF
CDR3nt: TGTGCCTGGAGCCCCAAGAGGCACGATAGCAATCAGCCCCAGCATTTT

j_gene: TRBJ2-1
abundance: .
d_gene: TRBD1
v_gene: TRBV30
CDR3aa: CAWDRGLRNEQFF
CDR3nt: TGTGCCTGGGACAGGGGGCTGAGGAATGAGCAGTTCTTC

j_gene: TRBJ1-2
abundance: .
d_gene: .
v_gene: TRBV18
CDR3aa: CASSPLRESLTSGYTF
CDR3nt: TGTGCCAGCTCACCACTCCGGGAAAGCCTTACTAGCGGCTACACCTTC

j_gene: TRBJ1-1
abundance: .
d_gene: .
v_gene: TRBV5-1
CDR3aa: CASSFGGLAEAFF
CDR3nt: TGCGCCAGCAGCTTTGGGGGGTTAGCTGAAGCTTTCTTT

j_gene: TRBJ2-7
abundance: .
d_gene: .
v_gene: TRBV7-9
CDR3aa: CASSLAPAEYEQYF
CDR3nt: TGTGCCAGCAGCTTAGCGCCGGCAGAGTACGAGCAGTACTTC

j_gene: TRBJ2-7
abundance: .
d_gene: .
v_gene: TRBV11-2
CDR3aa: CASSLIFSGEQYF
CDR3nt: TGTGCCAGCAGCTTAATTTTCAGCGGCGAGCAGTACTTC

j_gene: TRBJ1-2
abundance: .
d_gene: .
v_gene: TRBV5-6
CDR3aa: CASSLGTVEGYTF
CDR3nt: TGTGCCAGCAGCTTGGGGACAGTTGAGGGCTACACCTTC

j_gene: TRBJ2-7
abundance: .
d_gene: TRBD1
v_gene: TRBV28
CDR3aa: CASYPVQGAFEQYF
CDR3nt: TGTGCCAGCTACCCGGTGCAGGGGGCTTTCGAGCAGTACTTC

j_gene: TRBJ2-2
abundance: .
d_gene: .
v_gene: TRBV11-3
CDR3aa: CASSEQATNTGELFF
CDR3nt: TGTGCCAGCTCGGAACAGGCGACGAACACCGGGGAGCTGTTTTTT

j_gene: TRBJ2-3
abundance: .
d_gene: .
v_gene: TRBV19
CDR3aa: CASSKTDTQYF
CDR3nt: TGTGCCAGTAGTAAAACAGATACGCAGTATTTT

j_gene: TRBJ1-2
abundance: .
d_gene: .
v_gene: TRBV5-1
CDR3aa: CASSLDEQGPYGYTF
CDR3nt: TGCGCCAGCAGCTTGGACGAACAGGGTCCTTATGGCTACACCTTC

j_gene: TRBJ1-2
abundance: .
d_gene: .
v_gene: TRBV4-3
CDR3aa: CASSPGGTNYGYTF
CDR3nt: TGCGCCAGCAGCCCAGGCGGGACGAACTATGGCTACACCTTC

j_gene: TRBJ2-7
abundance: .
d_gene: .
v_gene: TRBV18
CDR3aa: CASSLQGSGEQYF
CDR3nt: TGTGCCAGCTCATTACAGGGATCGGGCGAGCAGTACTTC

j_gene: TRBJ2-7
abundance: .
d_gene: .
v_gene: TRBV10-3
CDR3aa: CAISGSYEQYF
CDR3nt: TGTGCCATCAGTGGCAGCTACGAGCAGTACTTC

j_gene: TRBJ1-6
abundance: .
d_gene: .
v_gene: TRBV28
CDR3aa: CASSIPLNSPLHF
CDR3nt: TGTGCCAGCAGTATACCTCTCAATTCACCCCTCCACTTT

j_gene: TRBJ2-3
abundance: .
d_gene: .
v_gene: TRBV2
CDR3aa: CAIPSSTDTQYF
CDR3nt: TGTGCCATCCCCTCGTCCACAGATACGCAGTATTTT

j_gene: TRBJ1-4
abundance: .
d_gene: .
v_gene: TRBV5-1
CDR3aa: CASSPGADNEKLFF
CDR3nt: TGCGCCAGCAGCCCAGGGGCGGACAATGAAAAACTGTTTTTT

j_gene: TRBJ1-6
abundance: .
d_gene: .
v_gene: TRBV30
CDR3aa: CAWSVAGGSPLHF
CDR3nt: TGTGCCTGGAGTGTAGCCGGGGGTTCACCCCTCCACTTT

j_gene: TRBJ1-1
abundance: once
d_gene: .
v_gene: TRBV5-1
CDR3aa: CASSLTPLDTEAFF
CDR3nt: TGCGCCAGCAGCTTGACCCCGTTGGACACTGAAGCTTTCTTT